Reported below is one T cell receptor (beta chain). Per germline, CDR1 DFQATT and CDR2 SNEGSKA (reference sequence). V was clipped by 1 base and J by 12 bases, with 10 bases between them. The CDR3 length is 11 residues. Seattle participants joined during active infection and were tracked over time. Generated by immunoSEQ multiplex PCR, the TCRdb table keeps only in-frame clones and is missing some. The sample has 350,000 to 450,000 clones; roughly 90% are singletons. This sample is drawn from a study of blood T cell repertoires in COVID-19. Background on the study: Acute-phase and convalescent COVID-19 samples originated in the United States, Italy and Spain. T cells, B-cell-depleted T cells, or PBMCs provided the cDNA or gDNA that served as material.

J is TRBJ2-1 and V is TRBV20-1, with D perhaps matching TRBD2 (6 bases). The clonotype originates from a woman aged 40 to 50 with COVID-19, enrolled during active disease. Sequenced sample: peripheral blood. The CDR3 bases are TGCAGTGCTAGAGCCCCGGAGGGGCAGTTCTTC. It translates to CSARAPEGQFF.